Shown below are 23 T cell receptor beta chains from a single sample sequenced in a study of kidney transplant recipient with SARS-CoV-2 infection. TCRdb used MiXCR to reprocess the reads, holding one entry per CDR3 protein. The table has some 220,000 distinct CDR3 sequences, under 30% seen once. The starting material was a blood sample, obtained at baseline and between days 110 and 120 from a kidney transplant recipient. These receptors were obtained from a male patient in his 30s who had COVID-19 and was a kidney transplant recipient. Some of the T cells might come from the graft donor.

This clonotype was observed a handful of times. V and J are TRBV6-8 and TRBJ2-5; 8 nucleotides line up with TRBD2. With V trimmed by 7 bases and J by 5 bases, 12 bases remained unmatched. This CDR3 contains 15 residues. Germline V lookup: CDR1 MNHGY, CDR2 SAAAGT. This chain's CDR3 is CASIIMAASGETQYF. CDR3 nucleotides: TGTGCCAGCATTATTATGGCGGCTAGCGGGGAGACCCAGTACTTC.

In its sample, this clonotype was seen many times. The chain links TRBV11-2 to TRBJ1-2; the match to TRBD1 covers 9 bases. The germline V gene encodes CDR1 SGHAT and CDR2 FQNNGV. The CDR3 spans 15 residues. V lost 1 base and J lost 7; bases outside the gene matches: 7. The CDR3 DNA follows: TGTGCCAGCAGCTTAGGTGTCGGGACAGGGTTTGGCTACACCTTC. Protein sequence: CASSLGVGTGFGYTF.

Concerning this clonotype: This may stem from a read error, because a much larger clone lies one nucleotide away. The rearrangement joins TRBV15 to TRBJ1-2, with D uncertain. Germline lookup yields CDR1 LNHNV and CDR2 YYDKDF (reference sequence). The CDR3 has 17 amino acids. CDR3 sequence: CATSSVERCGKTYGYIF. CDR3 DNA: TGTGCCACCAGCAGTGTGGAAAGGTGTGGAAAGACCTATGGCTACATCTTC.

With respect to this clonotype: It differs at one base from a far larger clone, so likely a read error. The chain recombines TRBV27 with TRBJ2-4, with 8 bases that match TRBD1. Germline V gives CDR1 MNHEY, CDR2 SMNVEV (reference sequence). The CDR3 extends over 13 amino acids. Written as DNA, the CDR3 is TGTGCCAGCAGAGGACAGGGCTCCTACGAGCAGTGCTTC. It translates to CASRGQGSYEQCF.

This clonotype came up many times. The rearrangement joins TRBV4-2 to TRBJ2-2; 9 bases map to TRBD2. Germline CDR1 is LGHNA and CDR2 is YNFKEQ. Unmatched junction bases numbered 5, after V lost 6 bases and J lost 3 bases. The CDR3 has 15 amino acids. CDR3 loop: CASRETSGDTGELFF. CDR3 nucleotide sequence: TGTGCCAGCAGGGAGACTAGCGGAGACACCGGGGAGCTGTTTTTT.

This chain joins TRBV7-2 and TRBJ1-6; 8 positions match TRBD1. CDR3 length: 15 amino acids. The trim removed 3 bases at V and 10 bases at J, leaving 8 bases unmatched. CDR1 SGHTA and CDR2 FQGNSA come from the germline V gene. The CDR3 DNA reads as TGTGCCAGCAGCTTCAGGAGGACAGGGCAATCACCCCTCCACTTT. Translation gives CASSFRRTGQSPLHF.

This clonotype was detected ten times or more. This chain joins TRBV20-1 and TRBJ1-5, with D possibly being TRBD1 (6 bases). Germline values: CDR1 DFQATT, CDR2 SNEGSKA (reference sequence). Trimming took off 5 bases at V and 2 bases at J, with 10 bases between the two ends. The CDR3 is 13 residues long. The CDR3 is CSAPKGGNQPQHF. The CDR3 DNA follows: TGCAGTGCTCCTAAGGGGGGCAATCAGCCCCAGCATTTT.

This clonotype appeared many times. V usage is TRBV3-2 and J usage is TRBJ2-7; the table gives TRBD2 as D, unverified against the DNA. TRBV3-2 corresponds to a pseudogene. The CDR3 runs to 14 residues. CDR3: CASSPRLTSYEQYF. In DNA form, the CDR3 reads TGTGCCAGCAGCCCCCGACTAACATCCTACGAGCAGTACTTC.

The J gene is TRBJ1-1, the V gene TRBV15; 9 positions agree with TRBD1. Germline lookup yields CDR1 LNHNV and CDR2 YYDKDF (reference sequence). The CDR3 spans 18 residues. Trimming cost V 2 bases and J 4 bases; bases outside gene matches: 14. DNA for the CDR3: TGTGCCACCAGCAGAAATCGGGAGACAGGGGGTCCCGGCACTGAAGCTTTCTTT. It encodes CATSRNRETGGPGTEAFF. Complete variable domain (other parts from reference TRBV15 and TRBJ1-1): DAMVIQNPRYQVTQFGKPVTLSCSQTLNHNVMYWYQQKSSQAPKLLFHYYDKDFNNEADTPDNFQSRRPNTSFCFLDIRSPGLGDTAMYLCATSRNRETGGPGTEAFFGQGTRLTVV.

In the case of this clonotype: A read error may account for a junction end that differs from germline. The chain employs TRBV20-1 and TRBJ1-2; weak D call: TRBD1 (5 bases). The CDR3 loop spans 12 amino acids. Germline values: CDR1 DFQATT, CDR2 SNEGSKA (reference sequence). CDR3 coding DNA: TGCGGTGCTAGACCCCAGGGCTATGGCAACACCTTC. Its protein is CGARPQGYGNTF.

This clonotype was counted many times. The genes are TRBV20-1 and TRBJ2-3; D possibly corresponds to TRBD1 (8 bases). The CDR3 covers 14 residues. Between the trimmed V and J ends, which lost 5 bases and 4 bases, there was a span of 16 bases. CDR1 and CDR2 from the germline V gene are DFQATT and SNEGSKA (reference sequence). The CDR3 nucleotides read TGCAGTGCTGAGACAGGGGAGGGGGCAGATACGCAGTATTTT. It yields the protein CSAETGEGADTQYF.

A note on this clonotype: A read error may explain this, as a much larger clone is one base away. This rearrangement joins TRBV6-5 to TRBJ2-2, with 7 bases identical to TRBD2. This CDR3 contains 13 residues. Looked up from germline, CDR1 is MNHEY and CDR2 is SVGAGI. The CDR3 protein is CAGGDRMLGELIF. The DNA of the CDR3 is TGTGCCGGGGGGGATAGGATGCTCGGGGAGCTGATTTTT.

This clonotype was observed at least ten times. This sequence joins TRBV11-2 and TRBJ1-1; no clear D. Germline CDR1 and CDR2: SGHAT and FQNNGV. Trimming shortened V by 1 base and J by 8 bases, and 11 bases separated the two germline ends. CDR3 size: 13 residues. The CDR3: CASSLVGVSEAFF. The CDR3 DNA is TGTGCCAGCAGCTTAGTTGGCGTATCCGAAGCTTTCTTT.

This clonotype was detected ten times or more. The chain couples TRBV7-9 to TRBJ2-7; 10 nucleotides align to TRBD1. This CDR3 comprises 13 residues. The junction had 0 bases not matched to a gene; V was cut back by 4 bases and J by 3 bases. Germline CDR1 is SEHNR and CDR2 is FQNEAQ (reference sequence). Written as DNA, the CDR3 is TGTGCCAGCAGCTGGGACAGGGGCTACGAGCAGTACTTC. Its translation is CASSWDRGYEQYF.

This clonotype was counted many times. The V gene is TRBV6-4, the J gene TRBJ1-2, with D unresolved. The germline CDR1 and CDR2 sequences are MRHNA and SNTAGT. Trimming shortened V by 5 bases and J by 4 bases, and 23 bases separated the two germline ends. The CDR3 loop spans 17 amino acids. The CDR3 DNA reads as TGTGCCAGCAGTCGAACTGCCTCACACGGAAAGACCTATGGCTACACCTTC. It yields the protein CASSRTASHGKTYGYTF.

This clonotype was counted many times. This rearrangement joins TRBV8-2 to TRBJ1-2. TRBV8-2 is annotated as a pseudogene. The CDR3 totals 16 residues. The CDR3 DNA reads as TGTGGCAGTGTTGACTTTGATAGCCGAAAGACCTATGGCTACACCTTC. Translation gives CGSVDFDSRKTYGYTF.

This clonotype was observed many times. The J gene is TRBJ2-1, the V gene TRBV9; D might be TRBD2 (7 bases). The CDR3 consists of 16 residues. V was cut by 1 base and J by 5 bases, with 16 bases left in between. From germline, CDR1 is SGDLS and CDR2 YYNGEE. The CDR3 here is CASSVSQGTTDNEQFF. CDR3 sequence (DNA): TGTGCCAGCAGCGTATCCCAGGGGACTACTGACAATGAGCAGTTCTTC.

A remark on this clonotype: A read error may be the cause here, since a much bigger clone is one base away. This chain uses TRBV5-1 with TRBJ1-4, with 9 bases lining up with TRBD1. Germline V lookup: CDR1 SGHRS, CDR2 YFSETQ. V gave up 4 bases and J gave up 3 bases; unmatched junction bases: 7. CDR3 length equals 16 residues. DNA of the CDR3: TGCGCCAGCAGCCGGACAGGGGAGGGAGCTAATGAAAAACTGTTTTTT. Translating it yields CASSRTGEGANEKLFF.

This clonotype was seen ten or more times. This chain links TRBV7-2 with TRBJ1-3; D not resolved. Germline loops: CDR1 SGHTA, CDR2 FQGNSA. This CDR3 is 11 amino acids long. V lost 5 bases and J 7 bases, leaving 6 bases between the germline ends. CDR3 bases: TGTGCCAGCAGCCCCGGTAACACCATATATTTT. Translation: CASSPGNTIYF.

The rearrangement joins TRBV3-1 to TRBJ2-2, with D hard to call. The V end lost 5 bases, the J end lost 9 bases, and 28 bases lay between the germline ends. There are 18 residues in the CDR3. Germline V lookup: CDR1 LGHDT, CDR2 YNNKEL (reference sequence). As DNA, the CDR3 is TGTGCCAGCAGCGTTACATCTCCCATTTCAGGCTTGACCAGGGAGCTGTTTTTT. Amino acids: CASSVTSPISGLTRELFF. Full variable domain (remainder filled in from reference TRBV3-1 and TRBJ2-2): DTAVSQTPKYLVTQMGNDKSIKCEQNLGHDTMYWYKQDSKKFLKIMFSYNNKELIINETVPNRFSPKSPDKAHLNLHINSLELGDSAVYFCASSVTSPISGLTRELFFGEGSRLTVL.

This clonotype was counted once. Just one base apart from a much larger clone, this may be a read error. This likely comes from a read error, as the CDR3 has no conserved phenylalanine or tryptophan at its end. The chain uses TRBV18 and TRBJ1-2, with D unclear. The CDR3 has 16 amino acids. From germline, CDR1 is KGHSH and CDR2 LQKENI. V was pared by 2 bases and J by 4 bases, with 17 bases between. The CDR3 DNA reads TGTGCCAGCTCACCAAACGGGATCGGGTCAGCCTATGGCTACACCCTC. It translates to CASSPNGIGSAYGYTL.

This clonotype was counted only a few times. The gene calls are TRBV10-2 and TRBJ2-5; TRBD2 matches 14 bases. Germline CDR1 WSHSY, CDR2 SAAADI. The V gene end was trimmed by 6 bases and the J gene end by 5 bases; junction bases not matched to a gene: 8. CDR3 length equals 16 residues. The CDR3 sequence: CASSPGTSGSWETQYF. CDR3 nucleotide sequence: TGCGCCAGCAGCCCCGGGACTAGCGGGAGTTGGGAGACCCAGTACTTC.

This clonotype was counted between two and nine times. CDR3 in amino acids: CASSIGLAVPTDTQYF. The CDR3 DNA reads TGTGCCAGTAGTATTGGTCTAGCGGTGCCCACAGATACGCAGTATTTT. This rearrangement joins TRBV19 to TRBJ2-3; 7 bases match TRBD2. The trim removed 3 bases at V and 2 bases at J, leaving 8 bases unmatched. This CDR3 comprises 16 residues. In germline, CDR1 is LNHDA, CDR2 SQIVND (reference sequence).